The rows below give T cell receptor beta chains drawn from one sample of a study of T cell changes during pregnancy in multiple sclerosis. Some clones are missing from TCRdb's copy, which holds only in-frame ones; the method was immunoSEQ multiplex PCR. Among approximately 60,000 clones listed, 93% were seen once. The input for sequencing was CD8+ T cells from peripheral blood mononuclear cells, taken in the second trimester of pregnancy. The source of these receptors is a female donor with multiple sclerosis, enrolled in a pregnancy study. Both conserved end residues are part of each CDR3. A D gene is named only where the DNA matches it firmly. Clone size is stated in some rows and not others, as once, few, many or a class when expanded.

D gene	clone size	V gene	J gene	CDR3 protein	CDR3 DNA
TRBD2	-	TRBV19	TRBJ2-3	CASSIDDNPLAGGRGDTQYF	TGTGCCAGTAGTATAGATGATAATCCGCTAGCGGGAGGGCGAGGAGATACGCAGTATTTT
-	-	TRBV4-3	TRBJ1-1	CASGAADSTEAFF	TGCGCCAGCGGGGCGGCAGATAGCACTGAAGCTTTCTTT
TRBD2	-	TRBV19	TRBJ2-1	CASSPTSGFYNEQFF	TGTGCCAGTAGCCCGACTAGCGGATTCTACAATGAGCAGTTCTTC
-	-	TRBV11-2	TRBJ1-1	CASSLDNRVAFF	TGTGCCAGCAGCTTAGATAACAGGGTGGCTTTCTTT
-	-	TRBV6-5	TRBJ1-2	CASSQGRGGYTF	TGTGCCAGCAGCCAGGGCAGGGGTGGCTACACCTTC
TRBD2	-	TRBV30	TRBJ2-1	CAWSAGDYPPPYNEQFF	TGTGCCTGGAGTGCGGGGGACTACCCCCCTCCCTACAATGAGCAGTTCTTC
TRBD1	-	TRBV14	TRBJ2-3	CASSQVQGAVDTQYF	TGTGCCAGCAGCCAAGTACAGGGGGCCGTCGATACGCAGTATTTT
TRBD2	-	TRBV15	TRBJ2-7	CATSRDGEAGGADLYEQYF	TGTGCCACCAGCAGAGATGGTGAAGCGGGAGGGGCCGACCTTTACGAGCAGTACTTC
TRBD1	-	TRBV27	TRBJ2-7	CASRESGGAYYYEQYF	TGTGCCAGCAGGGAGTCAGGGGGCGCTTATTATTACGAGCAGTACTTC
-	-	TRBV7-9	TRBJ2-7	CASSYSGTSLSYEQYF	TGTGCCAGCAGCTACTCCGGGACTTCGCTCTCCTACGAGCAGTACTTC
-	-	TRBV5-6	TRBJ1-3	CASSLTHSGNTIYF	TGTGCCAGCAGCTTAACTCATTCTGGAAACACCATATATTTT
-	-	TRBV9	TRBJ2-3	CASSVGTASTDTQYF	TGTGCCAGCAGCGTAGGTACTGCTAGCACAGATACGCAGTATTTT
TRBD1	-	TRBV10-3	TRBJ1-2	CAIRMDRADTSNYGYTF	TGTGCCATCAGGATGGACAGGGCTGACACCTCTAACTATGGCTACACCTTC
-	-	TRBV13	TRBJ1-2	CASSLGLGQGNYGYTF	TGTGCCAGCAGCTTAGGCCTGGGGCAGGGAAACTATGGCTACACCTTC
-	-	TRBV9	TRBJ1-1	CASSVVGPLNTEAFF	TGTGCCAGCAGCGTAGTTGGCCCCTTGAACACTGAAGCTTTCTTT
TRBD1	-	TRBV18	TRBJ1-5	CASSPATGGDNQPQHF	TGTGCCAGCTCACCGGCGACAGGGGGTGACAATCAGCCCCAGCATTTT
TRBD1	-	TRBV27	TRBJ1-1	CASSWQGAMIAFF	TGTGCCAGCAGTTGGCAGGGGGCGATGATAGCTTTCTTT
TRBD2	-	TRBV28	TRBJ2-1	CASSPWTSELGSSYNEQFF	TGTGCCAGCAGTCCCTGGACTAGCGAGCTCGGGAGCTCCTACAATGAGCAGTTCTTC
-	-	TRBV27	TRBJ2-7	CASSLAGLVYEQYF	TGTGCCAGCAGTTTAGCGGGACTCGTATACGAGCAGTACTTC
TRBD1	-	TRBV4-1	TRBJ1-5	CASSQEETGGWSNQPQHF	TGCGCCAGCAGCCAAGAAGAGACAGGGGGTTGGAGCAATCAGCCCCAGCATTTT
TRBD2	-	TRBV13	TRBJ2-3	CASSPWGLAGESRDTQYF	TGTGCCAGCAGCCCATGGGGACTAGCGGGAGAATCCAGAGATACGCAGTATTTT
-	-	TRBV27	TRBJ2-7	CASSLGRGYEQYF	TGTGCCAGCAGTCTAGGGCGGGGATACGAGCAGTACTTC
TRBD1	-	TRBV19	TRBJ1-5	CASSITGTGGIQPQHF	TGTGCCAGTAGTATAACGGGGACAGGGGGCATTCAGCCCCAGCATTTT
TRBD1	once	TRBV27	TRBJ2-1	CASSLYGNRGYNEQFF	TGTGCCAGCAGTTTATATGGTAACAGGGGTTACAATGAGCAGTTCTTC
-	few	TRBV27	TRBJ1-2	CASSPTGPSGGYTF	TGTGCCAGCAGTCCGACAGGTCCCTCGGGTGGCTACACCTTC
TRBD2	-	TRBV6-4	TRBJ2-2	CASLTSGTPGELFF	TGTGCCAGCCTAACTAGCGGGACCCCCGGGGAGCTGTTTTTT
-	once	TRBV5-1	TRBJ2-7	CASSPGSYEQYF	TGCGCCAGCAGCCCGGGGAGCTACGAGCAGTACTTC
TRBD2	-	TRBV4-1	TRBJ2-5	CASAGTSGRGETQYF	TGCGCTTCAGCCGGGACTAGCGGGAGGGGAGAGACCCAGTACTTC
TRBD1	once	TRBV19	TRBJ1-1	CASSQGANTEAFF	TGTGCCAGCTCCCAGGGGGCGAACACTGAAGCTTTCTTT
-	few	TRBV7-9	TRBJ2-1	CASSLISDEQFF	TGTGCCAGCAGCTTAATAAGCGATGAGCAGTTCTTC
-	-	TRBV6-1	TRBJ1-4	CASSGGSGGGEKLFF	TGTGCCAGCAGTGGAGGGTCGGGGGGAGGTGAAAAACTGTTTTTT
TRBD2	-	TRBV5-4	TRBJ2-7	CASSSLTSGNYEQYF	TGTGCCAGCAGCTCGTTGACTAGCGGGAACTACGAGCAGTACTTC
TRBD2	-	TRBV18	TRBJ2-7	CASSPGRTSGIYEQYF	TGTGCCAGCTCACCTGGTCGGACTAGCGGTATCTACGAGCAGTACTTC
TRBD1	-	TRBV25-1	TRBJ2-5	CASSVGQGAETQYF	TGTGCCAGCAGTGTCGGACAGGGGGCGGAGACCCAGTACTTC
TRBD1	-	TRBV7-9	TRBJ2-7	CASSGRTGPHEQYF	TGTGCCAGCAGCGGACGGACAGGGCCACACGAGCAGTACTTC
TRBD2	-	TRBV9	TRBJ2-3	CASSPSGRASTDTQYF	TGTGCCAGCAGCCCCTCCGGGAGGGCAAGCACAGATACGCAGTATTTT
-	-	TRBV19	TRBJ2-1	CASSRTVPYNEQFF	TGTGCCAGTAGCCGGACAGTCCCCTACAATGAGCAGTTCTTC
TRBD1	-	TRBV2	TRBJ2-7	CADWTGSYEQYF	TGTGCCGACTGGACAGGGTCCTACGAGCAGTACTTC
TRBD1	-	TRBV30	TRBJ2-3	CAWSRDSSTDTQYF	TGTGCCTGGAGTCGGGACAGTAGCACAGATACGCAGTATTTT
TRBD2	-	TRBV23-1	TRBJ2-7	CASSQSGGSPSYEQYF	TGCGCCAGCAGTCAATCGGGAGGGAGTCCCTCCTACGAGCAGTACTTC
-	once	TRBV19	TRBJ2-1	CASSIAQGSYNEQFF	TGTGCCAGTAGTATAGCCCAGGGCTCTTACAATGAGCAGTTCTTC
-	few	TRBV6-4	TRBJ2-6	CASSDRGGANVLTF	TGTGCCAGCAGTGACAGGGGTGGGGCCAACGTCCTGACTTTC
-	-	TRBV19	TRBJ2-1	CASSIDLASYNEQFF	TGTGCCAGTAGTATTGACCTAGCTTCCTACAATGAGCAGTTCTTC
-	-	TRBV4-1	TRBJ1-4	CASSQDSEKLFF	TGCGCCAGCAGCCAAGACTCCGAAAAACTGTTTTTT
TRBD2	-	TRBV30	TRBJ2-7	CAWLGTSGRIADQYF	TGTGCCTGGCTCGGGACTAGCGGGAGGATAGCCGATCAGTACTTC
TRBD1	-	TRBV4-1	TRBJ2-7	CASSKATGEYEQYF	TGCGCCAGCAGCAAAGCGACAGGGGAGTACGAGCAGTACTTC
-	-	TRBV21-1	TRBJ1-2	CASSPNFYGYTF	TGTGCCAGCAGCCCCAATTTCTATGGCTACACCTTC
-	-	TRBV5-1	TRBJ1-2	CASGETGTYGYTF	TGCGCCAGCGGAGAAACAGGGACCTATGGCTACACCTTC
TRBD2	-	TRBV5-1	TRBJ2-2	CASSLSLAGGPSTGELFF	TGCGCCAGCAGCTTGTCCCTGGCGGGAGGGCCGAGCACCGGGGAGCTGTTTTTT
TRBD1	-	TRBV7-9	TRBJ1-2	CASSFGQAEKSGYTF	TGTGCCAGCAGCTTCGGACAGGCTGAGAAAAGTGGCTACACCTTC
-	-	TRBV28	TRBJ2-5	CASSLRPGRETQYF	TGTGCCAGCAGTTTAAGACCGGGTCGGGAGACCCAGTACTTC
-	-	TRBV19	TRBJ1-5	CASSFSLGTLVNQPQHF	TGTGCCAGTAGCTTCTCTCTCGGGACACTAGTCAATCAGCCCCAGCATTTT
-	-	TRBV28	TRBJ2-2	CASSLIAGGLVETGELFF	TGTGCCAGCAGTTTAATCGCCGGAGGGCTTGTTGAAACCGGGGAGCTGTTTTTT
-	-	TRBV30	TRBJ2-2	CAFNGGRRNTGELFF	TGTGCCTTCAACGGGGGGCGGAGAAACACCGGGGAGCTGTTTTTT
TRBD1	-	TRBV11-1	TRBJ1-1	CASRDRDRNTEAFF	TGTGCCAGCAGGGACCGGGACAGGAACACTGAAGCTTTCTTT
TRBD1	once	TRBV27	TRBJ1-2	CASSLAGGRSYGYTF	TGTGCCAGCAGTTTAGCAGGGGGCAGGAGCTATGGCTACACCTTC
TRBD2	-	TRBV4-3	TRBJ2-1	CASSQTSGDYNEQFF	TGCGCCAGCAGCCAAACTAGCGGGGACTACAATGAGCAGTTCTTC